The T cell receptor (beta chain) under discussion was sequenced for a study of PD-1 blockade in classical Hodgkin lymphoma. Study-wide results and caveats: TCR diversity rose significantly by C4D1 in CD4+ but not CD8+ cells. Newly diagnosed patients and complete responders had comparable diversity at baseline. Reported findings placed baseline TCR diversity lower in newly diagnosed patients (compared with healthy donors).

The data were produced by immunoSEQ multiplex PCR, yet TCRdb's version contains in-frame clones alone and is incomplete. The data hold about 93,000 clones, with roughly 80% observed a single time. On this clone itself: The target antigen is unknown.

Relapses following autologous stem cell transplantation were seen in all patients, with brentuximab vedotin exposure varying. Complete response, partial response or progressive disease constituted the best response categories observed. CDR1 and CDR2 (germline): KGHSH, LQKENI. This CDR3 contains 15 residues. The germline V and J ends were trimmed by 4 bases and 2 bases, with 12 bases remaining between them. The clonotype comes from a human donor with classical Hodgkin lymphoma. The J gene is TRBJ1-5, the V gene TRBV18, with D unclear. The source material was peripheral blood mononuclear cells (PBMCs), sampled before the second cycle of nivolumab. The CDR3 is CASSLVPEGNQPQHF. CDR3 coding DNA: TGTGCCAGCTCACTCGTTCCGGAGGGCAATCAGCCCCAGCATTTT.